This record concerns one T cell receptor (beta chain) sequence. Its antigen is still unknown. Second-dose intervals near 4 or 12 weeks were combined. The protocol was immunoSEQ multiplex PCR, while the TCRdb copy is restricted to in-frame clones and leaves out a portion. Here the sample spans more than 85,000 clones, roughly 92% being singletons. The record originates from a study of T cell responses to AZD1222 COVID-19 vaccine. Whole-study results and caveats: Breadth and depth of Spike-specific TCRs rose after two AZD1222 doses. Possibly, clonal diversity was underestimated; donors were largely white British and included more females.

This material consisted of peripheral blood, taken 28 days after the second AZD1222 dose. The sequence was collected from an adult who received the AZD1222 COVID-19 vaccine.

The CDR3 DNA reads as TGCGCCAGCAGCCAAGGGACAGGGCTGGGTGGCTACACCTTC. Translation gives CASSQGTGLGGYTF. The chain combines TRBV4-3 with TRBJ1-2; TRBD1 matches at 8 bases. CDR3 length: 14 residues. The V gene end was trimmed by 1 base and the J gene end by 7 bases; junction bases not matched to a gene: 5. Germline values: CDR1 LGHNA, CDR2 YSLEER.